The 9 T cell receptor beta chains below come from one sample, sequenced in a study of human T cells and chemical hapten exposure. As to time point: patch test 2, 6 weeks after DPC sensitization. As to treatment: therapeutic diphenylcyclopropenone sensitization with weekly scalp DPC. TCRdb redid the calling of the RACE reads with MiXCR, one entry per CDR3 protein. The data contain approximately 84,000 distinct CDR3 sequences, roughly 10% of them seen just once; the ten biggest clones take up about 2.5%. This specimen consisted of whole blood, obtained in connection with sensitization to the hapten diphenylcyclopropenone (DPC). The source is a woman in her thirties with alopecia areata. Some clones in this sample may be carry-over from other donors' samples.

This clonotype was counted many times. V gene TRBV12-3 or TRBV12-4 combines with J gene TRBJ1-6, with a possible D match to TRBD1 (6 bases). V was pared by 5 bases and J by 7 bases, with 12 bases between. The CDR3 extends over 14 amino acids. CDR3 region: CASSTVRGNSPLHF. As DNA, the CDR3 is TGTGCCAGCAGTACGGTGAGGGGGAATTCACCCCTCCACTTT.

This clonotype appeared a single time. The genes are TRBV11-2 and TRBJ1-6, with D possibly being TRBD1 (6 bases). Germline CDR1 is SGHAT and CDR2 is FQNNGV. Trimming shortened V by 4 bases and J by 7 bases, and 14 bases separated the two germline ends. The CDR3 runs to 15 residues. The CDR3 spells CASSSRQAQNSPLHF. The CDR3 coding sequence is TGTGCCAGCAGCTCCCGACAGGCCCAGAATTCACCCCTCCACTTT.

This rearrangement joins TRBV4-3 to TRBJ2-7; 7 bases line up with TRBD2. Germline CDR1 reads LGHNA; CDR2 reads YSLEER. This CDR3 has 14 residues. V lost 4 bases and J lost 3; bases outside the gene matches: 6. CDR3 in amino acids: CASSPRGDGYEQYF. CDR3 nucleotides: TGCGCCAGCAGCCCCCGGGGGGACGGCTACGAGCAGTACTTC.

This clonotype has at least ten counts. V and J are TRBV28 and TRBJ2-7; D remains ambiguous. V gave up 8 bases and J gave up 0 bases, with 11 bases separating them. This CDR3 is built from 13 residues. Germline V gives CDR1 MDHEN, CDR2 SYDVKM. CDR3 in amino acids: CASENPSSYEQYF. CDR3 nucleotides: TGTGCCAGCGAGAATCCCTCCTCCTACGAGCAGTACTTC.

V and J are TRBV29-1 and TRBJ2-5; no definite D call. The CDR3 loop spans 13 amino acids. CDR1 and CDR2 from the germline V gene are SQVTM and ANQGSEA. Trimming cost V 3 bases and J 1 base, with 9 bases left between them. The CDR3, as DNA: TGCAGCGTTGATGGACGTCCCCAAGAGACCCAGTACTTC. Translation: CSVDGRPQETQYF.

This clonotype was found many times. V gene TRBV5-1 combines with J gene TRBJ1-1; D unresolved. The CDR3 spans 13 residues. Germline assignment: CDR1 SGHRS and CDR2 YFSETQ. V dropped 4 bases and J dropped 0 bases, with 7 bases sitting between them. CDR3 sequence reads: CASSLDMNTEAFF. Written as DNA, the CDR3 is TGCGCCAGCAGCCTAGATATGAACACTGAAGCTTTCTTT.

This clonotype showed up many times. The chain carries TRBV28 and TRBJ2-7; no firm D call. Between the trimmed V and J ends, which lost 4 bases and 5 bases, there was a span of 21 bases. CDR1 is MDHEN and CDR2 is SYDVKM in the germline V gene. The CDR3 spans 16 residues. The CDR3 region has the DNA TGTGCCAGCAGTTCCCCTGCGGCCCAGACTGGCCACGAGCAGTACTTC. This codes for CASSSPAAQTGHEQYF.

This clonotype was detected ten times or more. In DNA, the CDR3 is TGTGCCAGCAGTTTAGCAGGGTATAATTCACCCCTCCACTTT. Amino acid sequence: CASSLAGYNSPLHF. This chain connects TRBV28 to TRBJ1-6, with D perhaps matching TRBD1 (5 bases). The CDR3 contains 14 residues. The V and J ends lost 2 bases and 4 bases respectively, with 6 bases between them. CDR1 MDHEN and CDR2 SYDVKM come from the germline V gene. The whole variable domain, remainder taken from reference TRBV28 and TRBJ1-6, is DVKVTQSSRYLVKRTGEKVFLECVQDMDHENMFWYRQDPGLGLRLIYFSYDVKMKEKGDIPEGYSVSREKKERFSLILESASTNQTSMYLCASSLAGYNSPLHFGNGTRLTVT.

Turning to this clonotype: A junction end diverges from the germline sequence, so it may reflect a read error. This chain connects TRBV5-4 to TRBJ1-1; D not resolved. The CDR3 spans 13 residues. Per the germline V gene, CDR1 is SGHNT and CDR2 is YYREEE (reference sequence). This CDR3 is CVSSLVGNTEAFF. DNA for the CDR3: TGTGTCAGCAGCTTGGTAGGGAACACTGAAGCTTTCTTT.